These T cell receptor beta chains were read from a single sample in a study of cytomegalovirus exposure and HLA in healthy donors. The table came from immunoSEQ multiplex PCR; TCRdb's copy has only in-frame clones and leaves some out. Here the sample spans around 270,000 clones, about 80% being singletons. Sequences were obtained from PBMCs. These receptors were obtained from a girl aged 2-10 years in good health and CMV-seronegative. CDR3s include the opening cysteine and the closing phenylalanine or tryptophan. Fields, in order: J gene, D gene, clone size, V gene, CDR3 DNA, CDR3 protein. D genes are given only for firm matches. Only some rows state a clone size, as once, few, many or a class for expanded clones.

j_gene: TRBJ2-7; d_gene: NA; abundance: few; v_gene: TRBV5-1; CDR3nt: TGCGCCAGCAGCTTGGGTCTGACAGACCTCGTAACCTACGAGCAGTACTTC; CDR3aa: CASSLGLTDLVTYEQYF
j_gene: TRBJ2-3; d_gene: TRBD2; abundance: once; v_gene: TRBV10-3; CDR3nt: TGTGCCATCCGCTCTAGCGGGGGTGTTTCAGATACGCAGTATTTT; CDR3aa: CAIRSSGGVSDTQYF
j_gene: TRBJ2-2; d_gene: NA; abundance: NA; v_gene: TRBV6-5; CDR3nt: TGTGCCAGCACCCCCCAGGGGAGGGACACCGGGGAGCTGTTTTTT; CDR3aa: CASTPQGRDTGELFF
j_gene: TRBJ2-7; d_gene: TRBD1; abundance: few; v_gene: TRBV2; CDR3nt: TGTGCCAGCAGTGACGGGGACAGGGTCACCTACGAGCAGTACTTC; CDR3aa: CASSDGDRVTYEQYF
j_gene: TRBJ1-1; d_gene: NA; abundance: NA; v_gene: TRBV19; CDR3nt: TGTGCCAGTAGTCCCGAGGAGGGCATGAACACTGAAGCTTTCTTT; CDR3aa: CASSPEEGMNTEAFF
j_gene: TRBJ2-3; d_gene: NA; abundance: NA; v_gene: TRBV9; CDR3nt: TGTGCCAGCAGAGGGGGAACGACTGCCACAGATACGCAGTATTTT; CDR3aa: CASRGGTTATDTQYF
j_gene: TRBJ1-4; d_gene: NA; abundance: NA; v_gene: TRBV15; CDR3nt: TGTGCCACCAGCAGAGTCAGGGCTTGGGAAAAACTGTTTTTT; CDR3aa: CATSRVRAWEKLFF
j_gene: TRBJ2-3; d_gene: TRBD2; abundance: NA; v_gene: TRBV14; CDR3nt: TGTGCCAGCAGCCAAGAGTGGCCTAGCGGGCCTAGCACAGATACGCAGTATTTT; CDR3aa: CASSQEWPSGPSTDTQYF
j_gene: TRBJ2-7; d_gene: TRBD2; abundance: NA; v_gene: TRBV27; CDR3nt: TGTGCCAGCAGTCTCCTAGCGGGAGTTATCGAGCAGTACTTC; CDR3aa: CASSLLAGVIEQYF
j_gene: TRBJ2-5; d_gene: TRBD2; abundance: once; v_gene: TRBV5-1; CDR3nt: TGCGCCAGCAGCTTGGCTAGCGGGAGAGAGACCCAGTACTTC; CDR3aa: CASSLASGRETQYF
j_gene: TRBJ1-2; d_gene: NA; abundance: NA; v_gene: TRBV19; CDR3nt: TGTGCCGCTGGGGCAGGGGCGCGACCTAACTATGGCTACACCTTC; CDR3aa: CAAGAGARPNYGYTF
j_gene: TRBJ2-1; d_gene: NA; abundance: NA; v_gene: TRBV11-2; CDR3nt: TGTGCCAGCAGCTCCGGGACACCTTTACTGAATGAGCAGTTCTTC; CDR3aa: CASSSGTPLLNEQFF
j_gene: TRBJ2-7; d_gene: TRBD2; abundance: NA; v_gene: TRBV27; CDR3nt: TGTGCCAGCAGCCGGGGGAGGGGACCCTACGAGCAGTACTTC; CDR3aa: CASSRGRGPYEQYF
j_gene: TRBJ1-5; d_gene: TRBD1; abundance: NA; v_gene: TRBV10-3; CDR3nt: TGTGCCACTGGACAGGGCAATCAGCCCCAGCATTTT; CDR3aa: CATGQGNQPQHF